This TCR beta chain was captured by sequencing in a study of immune evolution from preneoplasia to lung adenocarcinoma. Assay: immunoSEQ multiplex PCR; the TCRdb copy retains only in-frame clones and omits some. Found here are 10,000 or so clones, more than 60% of them singletons; the top ten hold approximately 6.6%. On this clone: As yet, its antigen is unknown.

The CDR3 is made up of 15 amino acids. Germline CDR1 is MNHNS and CDR2 is SASEGT. Trimming removed 6 bases from V and 6 bases from J; junction bases left unmatched: 5. Whole-study findings and limits: Later-stage lesions appeared to have more T cells, more diversity, less clonality.

This clonotype originated in a person aged 55 to 79 with lung adenocarcinoma. The rearrangement uses TRBV6-1 and TRBJ2-3; 14 bases align to TRBD2. Input material: FFPE lung adenocarcinoma in situ tissue. CDR3 in DNA: TGTGCCAGCAGGCCGGGACTAGCGGGGGCCGATACGCAGTATTTT. Its protein is CASRPGLAGADTQYF.